The rows below give T cell receptor beta chains drawn from one sample of a study of CD4 T cells in relation to SARS-CoV-2 and coronaviruses. Antigens for these TCRs are unknown. The data were produced by immunoSEQ multiplex PCR, yet TCRdb's version contains in-frame clones alone and is incomplete. The sample carries roughly 21,000 clones, 60% to 85% recorded once. Sequenced material: CD4+ T cells from PBMCs, cultured in vitro. The receptor source for this set is a human donor in good health. Each CDR3 is given with its conserved first and last residue. The D gene is left open where the match is weak. The size entry is marked missing in some rows and otherwise reads once, few, many or a size class.

j_call: TRBJ2-1
clone_size: few
v_call: TRBV7-9
d_call: NA
cdr3_aa: CASSLGRLYYNEQFF
cdr3_nt: TGTGCCAGCAGCTTAGGTCGGCTGTACTACAATGAGCAGTTCTTC

j_call: TRBJ2-3
clone_size: NA
v_call: TRBV21-1
d_call: NA
cdr3_aa: CASSKCMPPRRTTDTQYF
cdr3_nt: TGTGCCAGCAGCAAATGCATGCCCCCAAGACGCACCACAGATACGCAGTATTTT

j_call: TRBJ2-3
clone_size: few
v_call: TRBV11-2
d_call: NA
cdr3_aa: CASSLDLGISTDTQYF
cdr3_nt: TGTGCCAGCAGCTTAGATTTAGGGATAAGCACAGATACGCAGTATTTT

j_call: TRBJ2-2
clone_size: NA
v_call: TRBV18
d_call: NA
cdr3_aa: CASSPPSQGLGTGELFF
cdr3_nt: TGTGCCAGCTCACCACCTTCTCAGGGTCTTGGCACCGGGGAGCTGTTTTTT

j_call: TRBJ2-6
clone_size: NA
v_call: TRBV5-1
d_call: NA
cdr3_aa: CASSLEGRNSGANVLTF
cdr3_nt: TGCGCCAGCAGCTTGGAGGGGAGGAACTCTGGGGCCAACGTCCTGACTTTC

j_call: TRBJ1-2
clone_size: NA
v_call: TRBV18
d_call: NA
cdr3_aa: CASLTNYGYTF
cdr3_nt: TGTGCCAGCCTTACTAACTATGGCTACACCTTC

j_call: TRBJ1-5
clone_size: NA
v_call: TRBV20-1
d_call: NA
cdr3_aa: CSPPGPQPQHF
cdr3_nt: TGCAGCCCCCCGGGCCCTCAGCCCCAGCATTTT

j_call: TRBJ2-4
clone_size: NA
v_call: TRBV28
d_call: NA
cdr3_aa: CASSLRGETKNIQYF
cdr3_nt: TGTGCCAGCAGTTTACGTGGGGAAACCAAAAACATTCAGTACTTC

j_call: TRBJ2-5
clone_size: NA
v_call: TRBV19
d_call: TRBD2
cdr3_aa: CASSRRGRAGETQYF
cdr3_nt: TGTGCCAGTAGTAGACGCGGGAGGGCAGGAGAGACCCAGTACTTC

j_call: TRBJ2-1
clone_size: few
v_call: TRBV20-1
d_call: NA
cdr3_aa: CSAGDEQFF
cdr3_nt: TGCAGTGCGGGCGATGAGCAGTTCTTC

j_call: TRBJ2-1
clone_size: few
v_call: TRBV7-2
d_call: NA
cdr3_aa: CASSLYSSEQFF
cdr3_nt: TGTGCCAGCAGCTTATACTCGTCTGAGCAGTTCTTC

j_call: TRBJ2-5
clone_size: few
v_call: TRBV10-2
d_call: NA
cdr3_aa: CASSVGEETQYF
cdr3_nt: TGCGCCAGCAGTGTCGGTGAAGAGACCCAGTACTTC

j_call: TRBJ2-5
clone_size: NA
v_call: TRBV3-1/TRBV3-2
d_call: NA
cdr3_aa: CASSQGHATETQYF
cdr3_nt: TGTGCCAGCAGCCAAGGCCATGCGACGGAGACCCAGTACTTC

j_call: TRBJ2-2
clone_size: NA
v_call: TRBV28
d_call: NA
cdr3_aa: CASGGGGTGELFF
cdr3_nt: TGTGCCAGTGGGGGTGGGGGCACCGGGGAGCTGTTTTTT

j_call: TRBJ1-1
clone_size: few
v_call: TRBV24-1
d_call: NA
cdr3_aa: CATRGWGNTEAFF
cdr3_nt: TGTGCCACCAGGGGGTGGGGGAACACTGAAGCTTTCTTT

j_call: TRBJ2-1
clone_size: NA
v_call: TRBV10-2
d_call: NA
cdr3_aa: CASSGGAEQFF
cdr3_nt: TGCGCCAGCAGTGGGGGGGCTGAGCAGTTCTTC

j_call: TRBJ2-2
clone_size: NA
v_call: TRBV7-3
d_call: TRBD1
cdr3_aa: CASSLRDRGMAGELFF
cdr3_nt: TGTGCCAGCAGCCTCCGGGACAGGGGAATGGCCGGGGAGCTGTTTTTT

j_call: TRBJ1-1
clone_size: NA
v_call: TRBV19
d_call: NA
cdr3_aa: CASSVILGRANTEAFF
cdr3_nt: TGTGCCAGTAGCGTAATCTTAGGGAGGGCGAACACTGAAGCTTTCTTT

j_call: TRBJ2-7
clone_size: NA
v_call: TRBV24-1
d_call: NA
cdr3_aa: CATSDSSYEQYF
cdr3_nt: TGTGCCACTTCGGACAGCTCCTACGAGCAGTACTTC

j_call: TRBJ1-2
clone_size: NA
v_call: TRBV10-3
d_call: TRBD1
cdr3_aa: CAISEIFQGAYGYTF
cdr3_nt: TGTGCCATCAGTGAGATATTCCAGGGGGCGTATGGCTACACCTTC

j_call: TRBJ2-4
clone_size: few
v_call: TRBV7-9
d_call: NA
cdr3_aa: CASSLLGREGPKAKNIQYF
cdr3_nt: TGTGCCAGCAGCTTATTAGGACGTGAGGGACCTAAGGCCAAAAACATTCAGTACTTC

j_call: TRBJ2-1
clone_size: NA
v_call: TRBV2
d_call: NA
cdr3_aa: CASKADEQFF
cdr3_nt: TGTGCCAGCAAGGCGGATGAGCAGTTCTTC

j_call: TRBJ2-7
clone_size: medium-sized
v_call: TRBV5-8
d_call: TRBD2
cdr3_aa: CASRLAPSYEQYF
cdr3_nt: TGTGCCAGTAGACTAGCGCCGTCCTACGAGCAGTACTTC

j_call: TRBJ2-5
clone_size: NA
v_call: TRBV19
d_call: TRBD1
cdr3_aa: CASSPRQGAGETQYF
cdr3_nt: TGTGCCAGTAGTCCTCGGCAGGGGGCTGGGGAGACCCAGTACTTC

j_call: TRBJ2-1
clone_size: NA
v_call: TRBV24-1
d_call: TRBD2
cdr3_aa: CATQWTSGTNEQFF
cdr3_nt: TGTGCCACCCAATGGACTAGCGGGACCAATGAGCAGTTCTTC

j_call: TRBJ1-1
clone_size: NA
v_call: TRBV4-1
d_call: NA
cdr3_aa: CASSNSGTVNTEAFF
cdr3_nt: TGCGCCAGCAGCAATTCCGGGACGGTAAACACTGAAGCTTTCTTT

j_call: TRBJ1-2
clone_size: NA
v_call: TRBV19
d_call: NA
cdr3_aa: CASSIYADTYTF
cdr3_nt: TGTGCCAGTAGTATATATGCGGACACTTACACCTTC

j_call: TRBJ1-2
clone_size: NA
v_call: TRBV6-5
d_call: TRBD1
cdr3_aa: CASLRDRVTGYTF
cdr3_nt: TGTGCCAGCCTTCGGGACAGGGTCACTGGCTACACCTTC

j_call: TRBJ1-1
clone_size: NA
v_call: TRBV18
d_call: TRBD1
cdr3_aa: CASSRELQGGASEAFF
cdr3_nt: TGTGCCAGCTCACGGGAACTCCAAGGGGGCGCTTCTGAAGCTTTCTTT

j_call: TRBJ1-1
clone_size: few
v_call: TRBV5-5
d_call: NA
cdr3_aa: CASSLADSPVVF
cdr3_nt: TGTGCCAGCAGCTTAGCCGACTCTCCGGTCGTCTTT

j_call: TRBJ1-1
clone_size: NA
v_call: TRBV7-2
d_call: NA
cdr3_aa: CASSLEVGEAFF
cdr3_nt: TGTGCCAGCAGCTTAGAAGTTGGGGAGGCTTTCTTT

j_call: TRBJ2-3
clone_size: NA
v_call: TRBV7-3
d_call: TRBD2
cdr3_aa: CASSGWAGGPTDTQYF
cdr3_nt: TGTGCCAGCAGCGGGTGGGCGGGAGGGCCCACAGATACGCAGTATTTT

j_call: TRBJ2-1
clone_size: NA
v_call: TRBV4-1
d_call: NA
cdr3_aa: CASSQTPNNEQFF
cdr3_nt: TGCGCCAGCAGCCAGACCCCAAATAATGAGCAGTTCTTC

j_call: TRBJ1-2
clone_size: NA
v_call: TRBV29-1
d_call: NA
cdr3_aa: CSVEGRAGTNYGYTF
cdr3_nt: TGCAGCGTGGAGGGAAGGGCAGGGACTAACTATGGCTACACCTTC

j_call: TRBJ1-4
clone_size: NA
v_call: TRBV28
d_call: NA
cdr3_aa: CASSLTGTAAEKLFF
cdr3_nt: TGTGCCAGCAGTTTAACCGGGACGGCCGCTGAAAAACTGTTTTTT

j_call: TRBJ1-2
clone_size: NA
v_call: TRBV7-9
d_call: NA
cdr3_aa: CASSPTGGATFFGGYTF
cdr3_nt: TGTGCCAGCAGTCCCACCGGGGGGGCGACCTTCTTTGGGGGCTACACCTTC

j_call: TRBJ2-3
clone_size: NA
v_call: TRBV7-9
d_call: NA
cdr3_aa: CASSPQTGLPADTQYF
cdr3_nt: TGTGCCAGCAGCCCTCAAACGGGACTCCCAGCAGATACGCAGTATTTT

j_call: TRBJ2-7
clone_size: NA
v_call: TRBV7-6
d_call: TRBD1
cdr3_aa: CASSHRGTYEQYF
cdr3_nt: TGTGCCAGCAGCCACAGGGGTACCTACGAGCAGTACTTC

j_call: TRBJ2-3
clone_size: NA
v_call: TRBV12-5
d_call: TRBD2
cdr3_aa: CASGLRLAGEVTQYF
cdr3_nt: TGTGCTAGTGGTTTGCGTCTAGCGGGAGAAGTTACGCAGTATTTT

j_call: TRBJ2-2
clone_size: few
v_call: TRBV6-6
d_call: NA
cdr3_aa: CASSYSAGELFF
cdr3_nt: TGTGCCAGCAGTTACTCGGCCGGGGAGCTGTTTTTT